The 17 T cell receptor beta chains given below trace back to one sample, sequenced in a study of blood T cell repertoires in COVID-19. Assay used: immunoSEQ multiplex PCR; TCRdb lists only in-frame clones, some missing. This table holds about 330,000 clones, approximately 88% found once. The sample comprised peripheral blood. Source of these receptors: a man aged 25-40 years with COVID-19, enrolled during active disease.

The genes are TRBV11-2 and TRBJ1-3, with D unresolved. From germline, CDR1 is SGHAT and CDR2 FQNNGV. Trimming left V 0 bases short and J 0 bases short, with 12 bases between. The CDR3 covers 17 residues. As DNA, the CDR3 is TGTGCCAGCAGCTTAGATCGCTACAGTTACTCTGGAAACACCATATATTTT. Translating gives CASSLDRYSYSGNTIYF.

In its sample, this clone was seen once. The chain links TRBV28 to TRBJ1-5; D perhaps matches TRBD1 (6 bases). The CDR3 is 13 amino acids. Germline CDR1 is MDHEN and CDR2 is SYDVKM. V was cut by 7 bases and J by 5 bases, with 12 bases left in between. The DNA of the CDR3 is TGTGCCAGCAAGGAGGGGGGGTATCAGCCCCAGCATTTT. This gives the protein CASKEGGYQPQHF.

The chain recombines TRBV2 with TRBJ1-1; TRBD1 is a possible D gene (5 bases). The germline gives CDR1 SNHLY, CDR2 FYNNEI. The CDR3 is 12 residues long. V was clipped by 8 bases and J by 6 bases, with 13 bases between them. CDR3 sequence: CASVPGGSEAFF. The CDR3 DNA is TGTGCCAGCGTCCCCGGGGGGTCTGAAGCTTTCTTT.

This chain uses TRBV30 with TRBJ1-2, with D unresolved. The ends were cut back, 0 bases at V and 2 bases at J, with 4 bases in the middle. The CDR3 covers 12 residues. Looked up from germline, CDR1 is GTSNPN and CDR2 is SVGIG (reference sequence). DNA for the CDR3: TGTGCCTGGAGTGTCAGAAACTATGGCTACACCTTC. Translating it yields CAWSVRNYGYTF.

V gene TRBV4-2 combines with J gene TRBJ1-4; D ambiguous. The CDR3 totals 18 residues. CDR1 LGHNA and CDR2 YNFKEQ come from the germline V gene. Trimming cost V 0 bases and J 3 bases, with 17 bases left between them. CDR3 amino acids: CASSQDYPWAHSNEKLFF. DNA for the CDR3: TGTGCCAGCAGCCAAGACTACCCGTGGGCCCACTCTAATGAAAAACTGTTTTTT.

The V and J genes are TRBV3-1 (or the pseudogene TRBV3-2) and TRBJ2-5; 9 nucleotides line up with TRBD1. The V gene end was trimmed by 1 base and the J gene end by 2 bases; junction bases not matched to a gene: 8. CDR3 length: 17 amino acids. Germline V CDR1 and CDR2: LGHDT, YNNKEL (reference sequence). The CDR3 is CASSQGYPGQGQETQYF. CDR3 bases: TGTGCCAGCAGCCAAGGGTACCCGGGACAGGGTCAAGAGACCCAGTACTTC.

This CDR3 reads CASSFSSSNEQFF. The CDR3 nucleotides read TGTGCCAGCAGTTTTAGTAGCAGCAATGAGCAGTTCTTC. V usage is TRBV27 and J usage is TRBJ2-1, with D hard to call. The CDR3 extends over 13 amino acids. V gave up 3 bases and J gave up 6 bases, with 9 bases separating them. Germline CDR1 reads MNHEY; CDR2 reads SMNVEV (reference sequence).

The V and J genes are TRBV9 and TRBJ2-1, with D perhaps matching TRBD2 (6 bases). V lost 0 bases and J 6 bases, leaving 10 bases between the germline ends. The CDR3 spans 14 residues. CDR1 and CDR2 (germline): SGDLS, YYNGEE. The CDR3 nucleotides are TGTGCCAGCAGCGTAGGGGGGACTGTCAATGAGCAGTTCTTC. Protein sequence: CASSVGGTVNEQFF.

This sequence joins TRBV27 and TRBJ1-4; D is unresolved. The germline V gene has CDR1 MNHEY and CDR2 SMNVEV (reference sequence). This CDR3 contains 12 residues. V lost 5 bases and J lost 10, with 11 bases in between. The DNA for the CDR3 is TGTGCCAGCAGTCCACGAGGCGGAAAACTGTTTTTT. This codes for CASSPRGGKLFF.

The sample holds one count of this clone. V gene TRBV6-5 combines with J gene TRBJ2-7, with TRBD2 matching 8 bases. The V segment lost 2 bases and the J segment 2 bases; nucleotides outside the gene matches: 5. CDR3 size: 15 residues. CDR1 is MNHEY and CDR2 is SVGAGI in the germline V gene. CDR3 sequence reads: CASSYTGTRAYEQYF. The CDR3 coding sequence is TGTGCCAGCAGTTACACCGGGACTAGAGCCTACGAGCAGTACTTC.

The chain has TRBV28 and TRBJ2-3, with D unresolved. V gave up 4 bases and J gave up 5 bases, with 4 bases separating them. This CDR3 has 11 residues. Germline CDR1 is MDHEN and CDR2 is SYDVKM. Here the CDR3 reads CASSSLDTQYF. Here the CDR3 DNA reads TGTGCCAGCAGTTCTTTAGATACGCAGTATTTT.

The table lists this clone with a few counts. The rearrangement uses TRBV18 and TRBJ1-5; D gene uncertain. Trimming shortened V by 2 bases and J by 7 bases, and 9 bases separated the two germline ends. Germline V gene sequence: CDR1 KGHSH, CDR2 LQKENI. This CDR3 is 13 amino acids long. The CDR3 here is CASSPGSDQPQHF. The CDR3 bases are TGTGCCAGCTCACCAGGGAGTGACCAGCCCCAGCATTTT.

This rearrangement joins TRBV6-5 to TRBJ2-7, with 7 bases that match TRBD1. The germline gives CDR1 MNHEY, CDR2 SVGAGI. The CDR3 consists of 15 residues. Losses at the gene ends were 0 bases for V and 2 bases for J; bases not matched to a gene: 4. CDR3 sequence: CASSYSRGQTYEQYF. CDR3 DNA sequence: TGTGCCAGCAGTTACTCGAGGGGGCAGACCTACGAGCAGTACTTC.

This rearrangement joins TRBV28 to TRBJ1-6, with D unresolved. This CDR3 spans 15 amino acids. CDR1 is MDHEN, CDR2 SYDVKM, per germline. The ends were cut back, 4 bases at V and 5 bases at J, with 12 bases in the middle. The CDR3 spells CASSSSEVNNSPLHF. In DNA form, the CDR3 reads TGTGCCAGCAGTTCATCCGAGGTTAATAATTCACCCCTCCACTTT.

This clone was recorded once. The rearrangement uses TRBV28 and TRBJ2-1; 12 bases agree with TRBD2. CDR1 is MDHEN, CDR2 SYDVKM, per germline. V lost 4 bases to trimming and J lost 1 base; unmatched junction nucleotides: 17. The CDR3 extends over 21 amino acids. Here the CDR3 DNA reads TGTGCCAGCAGTTACCGCGGACTAGCGGGACCTTTGGCCTCTTCCTACAATGAGCAGTTCTTC. Translating gives CASSYRGLAGPLASSYNEQFF.

This clone has a single count. The CDR3 DNA is TGCGCCAGCAGACCGACCAAACGACAGGTCCACAAACCCTACGAGCAGTACTTC. Amino acid sequence: CASRPTKRQVHKPYEQYF. The rearrangement links TRBV5-1 to TRBJ2-7; the D gene is possibly TRBD1 (6 bases). The germline V and J ends were trimmed by 5 bases and 2 bases, with 26 bases remaining between them. This CDR3 has 18 amino acids. Germline CDR1 SGHRS, CDR2 YFSETQ.

This chain connects TRBV19 to TRBJ2-7, with 7 bases matching TRBD1. The V gene end was trimmed by 5 bases and the J gene end by 2 bases; junction bases not matched to a gene: 3. Germline-derived CDR1 and CDR2 are LNHDA and SQIVND (reference sequence). The CDR3 totals 13 residues. The CDR3 region is CASSEQGTYEQYF. In nucleotides, the CDR3 is TGTGCCAGTAGTGAACAGGGGACCTACGAGCAGTACTTC.